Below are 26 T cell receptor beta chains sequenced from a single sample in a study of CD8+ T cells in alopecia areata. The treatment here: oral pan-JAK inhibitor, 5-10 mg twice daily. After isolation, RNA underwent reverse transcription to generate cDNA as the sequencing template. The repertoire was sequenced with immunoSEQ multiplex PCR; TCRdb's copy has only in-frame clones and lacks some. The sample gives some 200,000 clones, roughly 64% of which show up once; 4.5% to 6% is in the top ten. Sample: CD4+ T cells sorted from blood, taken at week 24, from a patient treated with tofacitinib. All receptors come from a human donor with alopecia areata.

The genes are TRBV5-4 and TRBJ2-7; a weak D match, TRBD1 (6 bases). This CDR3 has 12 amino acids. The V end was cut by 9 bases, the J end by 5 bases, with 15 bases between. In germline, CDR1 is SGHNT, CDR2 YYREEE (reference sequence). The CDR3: CATRTDRNEQYF. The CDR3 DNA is TGTGCCACACGGACAGACAGGAACGAGCAGTACTTC.

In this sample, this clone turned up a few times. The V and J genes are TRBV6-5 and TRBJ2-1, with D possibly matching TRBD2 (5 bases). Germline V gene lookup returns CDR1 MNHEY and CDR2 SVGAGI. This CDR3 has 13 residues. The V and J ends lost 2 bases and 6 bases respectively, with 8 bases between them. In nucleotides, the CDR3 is TGTGCCAGCAGTTACGGCCGGGGCAATGAGCAGTTCTTC. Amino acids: CASSYGRGNEQFF.

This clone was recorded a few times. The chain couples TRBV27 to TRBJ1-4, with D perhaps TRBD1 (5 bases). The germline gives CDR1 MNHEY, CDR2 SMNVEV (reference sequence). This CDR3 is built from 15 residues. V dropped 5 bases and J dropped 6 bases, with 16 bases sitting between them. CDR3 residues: CASSPQRRGDEKLFF. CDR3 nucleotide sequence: TGTGCCAGCAGTCCTCAACGGCGGGGGGATGAAAAACTGTTTTTT.

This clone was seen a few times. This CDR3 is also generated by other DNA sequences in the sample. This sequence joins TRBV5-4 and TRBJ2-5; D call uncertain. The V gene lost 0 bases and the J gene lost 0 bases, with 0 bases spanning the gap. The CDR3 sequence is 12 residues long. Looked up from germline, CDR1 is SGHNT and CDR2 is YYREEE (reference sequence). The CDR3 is CASSLDQETQYF. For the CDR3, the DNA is TGTGCCAGCAGCTTGGACCAAGAGACCCAGTACTTC. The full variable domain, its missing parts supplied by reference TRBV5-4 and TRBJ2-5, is ETGVTQSPTHLIKTRGQQVTLRCSSQSGHNTVSWYQQALGQGPQFIFQYYREEENGRGNFPPRFSGLQFPNYSSELNVNALELDDSALYLCASSLDQETQYFGPGTRLLVL.

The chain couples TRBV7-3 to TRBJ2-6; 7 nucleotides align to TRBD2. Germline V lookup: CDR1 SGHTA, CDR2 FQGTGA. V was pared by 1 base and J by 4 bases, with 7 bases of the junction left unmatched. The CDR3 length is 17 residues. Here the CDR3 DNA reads TGTGCCAGCAGCTTAATGCGGGAGAACTCCGGGGCCAACGTCCTGACTTTC. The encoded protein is CASSLMRENSGANVLTF.

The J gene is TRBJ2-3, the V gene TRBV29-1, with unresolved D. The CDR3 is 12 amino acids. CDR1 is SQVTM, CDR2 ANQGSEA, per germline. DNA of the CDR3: TGCAGTACGGTGTCGGCAGGCATCGTGCAGTATTTT. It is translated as CSTVSAGIVQYF.

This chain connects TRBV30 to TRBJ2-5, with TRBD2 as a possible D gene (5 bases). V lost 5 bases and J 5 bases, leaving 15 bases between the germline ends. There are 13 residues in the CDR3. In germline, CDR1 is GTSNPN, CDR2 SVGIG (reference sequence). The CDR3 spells CAWGYRGAETQYF. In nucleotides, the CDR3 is TGTGCCTGGGGCTACCGGGGTGCGGAGACCCAGTACTTC.

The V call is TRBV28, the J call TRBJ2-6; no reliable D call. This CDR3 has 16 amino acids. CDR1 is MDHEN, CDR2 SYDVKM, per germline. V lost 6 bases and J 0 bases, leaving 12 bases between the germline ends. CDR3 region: CASRPTVSSGANVLTF. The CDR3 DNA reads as TGTGCCAGCAGACCGACCGTGAGCTCTGGGGCCAACGTCCTGACTTTC.

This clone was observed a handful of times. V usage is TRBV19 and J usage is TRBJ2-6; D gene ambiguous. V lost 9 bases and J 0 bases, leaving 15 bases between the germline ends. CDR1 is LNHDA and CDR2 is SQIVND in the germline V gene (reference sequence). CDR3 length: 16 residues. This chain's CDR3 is CASQKTWASGANVLTF. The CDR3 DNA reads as TGTGCCAGCCAGAAAACCTGGGCCTCTGGGGCCAACGTCCTGACTTTC.

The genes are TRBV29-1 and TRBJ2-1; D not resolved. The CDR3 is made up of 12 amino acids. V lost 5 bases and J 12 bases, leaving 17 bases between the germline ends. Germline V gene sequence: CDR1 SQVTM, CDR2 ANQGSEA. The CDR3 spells CSVTPDAFGQFF. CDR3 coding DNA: TGCAGCGTTACCCCTGACGCTTTTGGGCAGTTCTTC.

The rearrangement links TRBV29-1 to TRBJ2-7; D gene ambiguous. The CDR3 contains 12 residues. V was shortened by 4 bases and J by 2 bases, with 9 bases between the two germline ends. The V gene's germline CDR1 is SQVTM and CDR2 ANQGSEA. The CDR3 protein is CSVGSLTYEQYF. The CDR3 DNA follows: TGCAGCGTTGGGTCTTTGACCTACGAGCAGTACTTC.

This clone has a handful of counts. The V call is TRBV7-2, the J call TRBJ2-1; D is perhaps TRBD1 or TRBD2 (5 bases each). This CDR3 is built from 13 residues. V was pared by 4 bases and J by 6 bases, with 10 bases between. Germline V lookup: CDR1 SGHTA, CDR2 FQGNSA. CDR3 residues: CASSSGTSNEQFF. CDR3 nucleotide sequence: TGTGCCAGCAGCTCCGGGACCTCCAATGAGCAGTTCTTC.

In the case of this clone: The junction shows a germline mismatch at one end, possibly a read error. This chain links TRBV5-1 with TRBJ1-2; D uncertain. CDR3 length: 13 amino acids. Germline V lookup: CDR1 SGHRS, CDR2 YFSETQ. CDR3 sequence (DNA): TGTGCCAGCAGCGTCGAAGGACGAGGGGGCTACACCTTC. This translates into CASSVEGRGGYTF.

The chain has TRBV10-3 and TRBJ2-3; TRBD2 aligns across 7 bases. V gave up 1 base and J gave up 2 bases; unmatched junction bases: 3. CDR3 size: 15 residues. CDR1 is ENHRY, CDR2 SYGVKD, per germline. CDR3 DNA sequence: TGTGCCATCAGTGAGTTGGGACTAAACACAGATACGCAGTATTTT. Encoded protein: CAISELGLNTDTQYF.

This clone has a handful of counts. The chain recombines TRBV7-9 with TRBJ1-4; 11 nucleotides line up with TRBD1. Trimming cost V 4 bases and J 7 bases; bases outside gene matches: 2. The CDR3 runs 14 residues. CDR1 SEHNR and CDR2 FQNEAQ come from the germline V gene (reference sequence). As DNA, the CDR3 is TGTGCCAGCAGCTCGGGACAGGGGGTTGAAAAACTGTTTTTT. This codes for CASSSGQGVEKLFF.

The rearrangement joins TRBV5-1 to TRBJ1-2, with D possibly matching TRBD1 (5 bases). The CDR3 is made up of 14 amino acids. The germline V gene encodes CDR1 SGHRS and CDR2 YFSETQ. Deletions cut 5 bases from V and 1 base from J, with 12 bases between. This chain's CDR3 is CASRRGQNNYGYTF. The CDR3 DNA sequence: TGCGCCAGCAGAAGGGGCCAAAATAACTATGGCTACACCTTC. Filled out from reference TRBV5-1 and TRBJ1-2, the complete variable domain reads KAGVTQTPRYLIKTRGQQVTLSCSPISGHRSVSWYQQTPGQGLQFLFEYFSETQRNKGNFPGRFSGRQFSNSRSEMNVSTLELGDSALYLCASRRGQNNYGYTFGSGTRLTVV.

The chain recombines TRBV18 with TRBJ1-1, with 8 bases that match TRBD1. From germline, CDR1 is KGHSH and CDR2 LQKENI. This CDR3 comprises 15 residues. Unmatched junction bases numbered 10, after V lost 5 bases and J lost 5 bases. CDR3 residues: CASSTRTGSETEAFF. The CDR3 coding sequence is TGTGCCAGCTCAACCCGGACAGGGAGTGAGACTGAAGCTTTCTTT.

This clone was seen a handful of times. The CDR3 loop is CASSWMAGNTEAFF. In nucleotides, the CDR3 is TGTGCCAGTAGCTGGATGGCGGGTAACACTGAAGCTTTCTTT. The rearrangement links TRBV19 to TRBJ1-1; D is ambiguous. The V end was cut by 6 bases, the J end by 2 bases, with 13 bases between. CDR1 and CDR2 (germline): LNHDA, SQIVND (reference sequence). The CDR3 is 14 residues long.

CDR3 sequence: CASSYSRESPLHF. In nucleotides, the CDR3 is TGTGCCAGCAGTTACTCGAGGGAATCACCCCTCCACTTT. The chain is built from TRBV6-5 and TRBJ1-6; D remains ambiguous. Germline V lookup: CDR1 MNHEY, CDR2 SVGAGI. V dropped 0 bases and J dropped 10 bases, with 7 bases sitting between them. This CDR3 has 13 residues.

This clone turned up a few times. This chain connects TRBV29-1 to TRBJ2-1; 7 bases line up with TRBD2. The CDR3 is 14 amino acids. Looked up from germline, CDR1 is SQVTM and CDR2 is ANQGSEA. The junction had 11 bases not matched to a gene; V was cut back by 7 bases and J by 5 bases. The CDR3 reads CSARPGGLNNEQFF. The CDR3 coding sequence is TGCAGCGCACGCCCCGGGGGACTAAACAATGAGCAGTTCTTC.

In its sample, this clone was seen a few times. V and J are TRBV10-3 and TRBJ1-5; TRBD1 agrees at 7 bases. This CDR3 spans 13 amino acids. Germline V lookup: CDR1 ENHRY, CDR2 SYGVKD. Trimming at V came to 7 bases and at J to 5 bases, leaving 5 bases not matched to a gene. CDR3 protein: CAIKGQTDQPQHF. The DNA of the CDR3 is TGTGCCATCAAGGGACAGACGGATCAGCCCCAGCATTTT.

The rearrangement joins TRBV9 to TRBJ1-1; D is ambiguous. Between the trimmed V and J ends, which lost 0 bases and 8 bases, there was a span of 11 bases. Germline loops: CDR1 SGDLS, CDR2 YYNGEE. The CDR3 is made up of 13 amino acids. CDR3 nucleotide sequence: TGTGCCAGCAGCGTAGTAGGGCCTGGGGAAGCTTTCTTT. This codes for CASSVVGPGEAFF. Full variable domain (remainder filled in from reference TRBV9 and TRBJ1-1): DSGVTQTPKHLITATGQRVTLRCSPRSGDLSVYWYQQSLDQGLQFLIQYYNGEERAKGNILERFSAQQFPDLHSELNLSSLELGDSALYFCASSVVGPGEAFFGQGTRLTVV.

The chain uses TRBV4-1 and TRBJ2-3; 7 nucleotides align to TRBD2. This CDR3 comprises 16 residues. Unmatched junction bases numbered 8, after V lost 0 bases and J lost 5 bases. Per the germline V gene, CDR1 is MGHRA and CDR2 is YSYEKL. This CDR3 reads CASSQDEAGVIDTQYF. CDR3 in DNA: TGCGCCAGCAGCCAAGATGAGGCGGGGGTGATAGATACGCAGTATTTT.

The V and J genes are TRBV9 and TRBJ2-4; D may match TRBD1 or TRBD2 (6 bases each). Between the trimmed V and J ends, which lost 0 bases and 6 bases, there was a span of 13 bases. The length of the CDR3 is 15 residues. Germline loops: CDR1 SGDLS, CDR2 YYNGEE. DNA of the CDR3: TGTGCCAGCAGCGTAGAGGGGGGCAATGGAAACATTCAGTACTTC. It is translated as CASSVEGGNGNIQYF.

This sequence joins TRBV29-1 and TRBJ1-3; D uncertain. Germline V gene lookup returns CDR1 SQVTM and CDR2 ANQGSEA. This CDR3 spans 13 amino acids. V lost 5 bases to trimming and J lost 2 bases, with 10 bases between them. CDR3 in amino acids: CSVKRNTGNTIYF. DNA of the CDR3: TGCAGCGTTAAGAGGAACACTGGAAACACCATATATTTT. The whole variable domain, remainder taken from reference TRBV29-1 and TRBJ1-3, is SAVISQKPSRDICQRGTSLTIQCQVDSQVTMMFWYRQQPGQSLTLIATANQGSEATYESGFVIDKFPISRPNLTFSTLTVSNMSPEDSSIYLCSVKRNTGNTIYFGEGSWLTVV.

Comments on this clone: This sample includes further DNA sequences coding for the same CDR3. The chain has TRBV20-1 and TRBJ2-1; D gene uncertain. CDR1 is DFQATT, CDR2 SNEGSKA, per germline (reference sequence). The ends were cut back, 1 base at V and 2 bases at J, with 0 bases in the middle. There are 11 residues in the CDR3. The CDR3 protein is CSARAYNEQFF. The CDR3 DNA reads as TGCAGTGCTAGAGCCTACAATGAGCAGTTCTTC.